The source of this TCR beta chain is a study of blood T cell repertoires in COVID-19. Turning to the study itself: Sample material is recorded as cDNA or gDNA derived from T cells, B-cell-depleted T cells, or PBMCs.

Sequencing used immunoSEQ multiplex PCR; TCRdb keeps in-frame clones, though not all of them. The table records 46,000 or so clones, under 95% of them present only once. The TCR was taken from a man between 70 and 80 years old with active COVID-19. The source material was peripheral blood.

This CDR3 is CASSLSAGSTDTQYF. The DNA of the CDR3 is TGTGCCAGCAGCTTATCAGCGGGTAGCACAGATACGCAGTATTTT. The chain uses TRBV6-4 and TRBJ2-3; D perhaps matches TRBD2 (6 bases). This CDR3 comprises 15 residues. Trimming took off 6 bases at V and 0 bases at J, with 13 bases between the two ends. The V gene's germline CDR1 is MRHNA and CDR2 SNTAGT.